The present TCR beta chain was sequenced within a study of CD8 T cells in ankylosing spondylitis. Study-level findings and limits: In ankylosing spondylitis blood, a motif of about 8 highly homologous TCR beta variants appeared characteristic.

Deletions cut 6 bases from V and 2 bases from J, with 9 bases between. The CDR3 totals 13 residues. Germline CDR1 reads KGHSH; CDR2 reads LQKENI. Quantitative 5'-RACE was performed with molecular barcodes, and it yielded the TCR beta libraries. TCRdb called the 5' RACE reads again in MiXCR, with one record for every CDR3 protein. The data hold 150,000 to 200,000 distinct CDR3 sequences, with about 20% observed a single time. This clonotype has only a few counts. Its antigen is still unknown. The sequence came from a male donor aged 10-30 years with ankylosing spondylitis or in good health (not recorded which). Material for sequencing was blood, either unsorted or a sorted T cell fraction (not recorded which). The chain couples TRBV18 to TRBJ2-3; possible D gene TRBD2, 6 bases. The CDR3 bases are TGTGCCAGCTCGGGACTTTTCACAGATACGCAGTATTTT. Amino acid sequence: CASSGLFTDTQYF.